These 29 T cell receptor beta chains came from one sample sequenced in a study of blood T cell repertoires in COVID-19. Sequencing was performed with immunoSEQ multiplex PCR; in TCRdb, only in-frame clones are kept and a portion is missing. The repertoire holds about 140,000 clones, with around 81% as singletons. Material: peripheral blood. The receptors derive from a human donor in a cohort sampled during active COVID-19.

This chain links TRBV2 with TRBJ2-5; TRBD1 matches at 8 bases. CDR1 is SNHLY, CDR2 FYNNEI, per germline. The J segment lost 4 bases and the V segment lost 4 bases, leaving 5 bases of the junction unmatched. The CDR3 is made up of 14 amino acids. The CDR3 is CASSGRGLGETQYF. The CDR3 bases are TGTGCCAGCAGTGGCAGGGGGCTGGGAGAGACCCAGTACTTC.

The chain has TRBV7-2 and TRBJ2-1; D ambiguous. The germline V gene has CDR1 SGHTA and CDR2 FQGNSA. The CDR3 is 15 residues long. Trimming removed 3 bases at V and 2 bases at J, with 11 bases between. The CDR3 sequence is CASSFRETAYNEQFF. CDR3 nucleotides: TGTGCCAGCAGCTTCCGAGAGACTGCCTACAATGAGCAGTTCTTC.

This chain connects TRBV11-2 to TRBJ2-5; 8 bases are shared with TRBD1. The CDR3 has 15 amino acids. V trimming: 3 bases; J trimming: 5 bases; junction bases outside the gene matches: 8. Germline V gene lookup returns CDR1 SGHAT and CDR2 FQNNGV. This chain's CDR3 is CASSFDADRVETQYF. For the CDR3, the DNA is TGTGCCAGCAGCTTCGACGCGGACAGGGTGGAGACCCAGTACTTC.

This clone was detected only once. This chain uses TRBV3-1 (or the pseudogene TRBV3-2) with TRBJ2-7, with 7 bases aligning to TRBD1. J lost 3 bases, V lost 0 bases, and 8 bases had no gene match. There are 16 residues in the CDR3. Per germline, CDR1 LGHDT and CDR2 YNNKEL (reference sequence). In DNA form, the CDR3 reads TGTGCCAGCAGCCAAGATCCGGGACAGAGAATCTACGAGCAGTACTTC. Translation gives CASSQDPGQRIYEQYF.

The chain links TRBV5-1 to TRBJ2-7; D might be TRBD1 (5 bases). Looked up from germline, CDR1 is SGHRS and CDR2 is YFSETQ. The CDR3 is 16 residues long. Deletions cut 4 bases from V and 4 bases from J, with 21 bases between. This CDR3 reads CASSTSSFRAVYEQYF. The CDR3 nucleotides read TGCGCCAGCAGCACGTCTAGTTTCAGGGCGGTTTACGAGCAGTACTTC.

The rearrangement links TRBV5-1 to TRBJ1-2; 8 nucleotides agree with TRBD1. The germline gives CDR1 SGHRS, CDR2 YFSETQ. The V segment lost 4 bases and the J segment 5 bases; nucleotides outside the gene matches: 10. The CDR3 length is 15 residues. The CDR3 loop is CASSRAGDRIYGYTF. CDR3 coding DNA: TGCGCCAGCAGCCGGGCCGGGGACAGGATATATGGCTACACCTTC.

This clone was detected only a few times. The chain uses TRBV11-2 and TRBJ2-2, with a possible D match to TRBD2 (6 bases). This CDR3 is 16 amino acids long. Germline V CDR1 and CDR2: SGHAT, FQNNGV. The germline V and J ends were trimmed by 7 bases and 4 bases, with 19 bases remaining between them. CDR3 region: CASTGAALGGTGELFF. CDR3 coding DNA: TGTGCCAGCACTGGGGCCGCCCTGGGGGGCACCGGGGAGCTGTTTTTT.

The chain has TRBV2 and TRBJ1-6; 7 bases match TRBD1. Germline trimming cut 4 bases from V and 0 bases from J; bases unmatched to any gene: 6. Germline lookup yields CDR1 SNHLY and CDR2 FYNNEI. The CDR3 is 17 amino acids. CDR3 in amino acids: CASSVRDRSSYNSPLHF. DNA of the CDR3: TGTGCCAGCAGTGTCCGGGACAGAAGCTCCTATAATTCACCCCTCCACTTT.

The chain recombines TRBV7-6 with TRBJ2-7; 10 bases fit TRBD1. The CDR3 is 21 residues long. V was pared by 0 bases and J by 3 bases, with 20 bases of the junction left unmatched. CDR1 is SGHVS and CDR2 is FNYEAQ in the germline V gene. The CDR3 DNA is TGTGCCAGCAGCTTAGCGCCCTTGGGGGGGGTTGGGACAGGGGTGTACTACGAGCAGTACTTC. It codes for CASSLAPLGGVGTGVYYEQYF. The complete variable domain, with remaining parts taken from reference TRBV7-6 and TRBJ2-7, reads GAGVSQSPRYKVTKRGQDVALRCDPISGHVSLYWYRQALGQGPEFLTYFNYEAQQDKSGLPNDRFSAERPEGSISTLTIQRTEQRDSAMYRCASSLAPLGGVGTGVYYEQYFGPGTRLTVT.

This rearrangement joins TRBV14 to TRBJ1-2; the match to TRBD1 covers 11 bases. Trimming cost V 4 bases and J 4 bases; bases outside gene matches: 8. CDR3 length equals 16 residues. Germline V lookup: CDR1 SGHDN, CDR2 FVKESK. CDR3 coding DNA: TGTGCCAGCAGCCCCTTGACCGGGACAGGGGGCTATGGCTACACCTTC. Amino acids: CASSPLTGTGGYGYTF.

The J gene is TRBJ2-6, the V gene TRBV28; TRBD1 aligns across 10 bases. V was pared by 6 bases and J by 0 bases, with 8 bases of the junction left unmatched. CDR3 size: 18 residues. The germline V gene has CDR1 MDHEN and CDR2 SYDVKM. CDR3 in amino acids: CASREGQGGSSGANVLTF. The DNA for the CDR3 is TGTGCCAGCAGGGAAGGACAGGGGGGCAGCTCTGGGGCCAACGTCCTGACTTTC. Based on the CDR3 plus reference TRBV28 and TRBJ2-6, the full variable domain is DVKVTQSSRYLVKRTGEKVFLECVQDMDHENMFWYRQDPGLGLRLIYFSYDVKMKEKGDIPEGYSVSREKKERFSLILESASTNQTSMYLCASREGQGGSSGANVLTFGAGSRLTVL.

The chain has TRBV27 and TRBJ1-2, with 8 bases aligning to TRBD1. The germline CDR1 and CDR2 sequences are MNHEY and SMNVEV (reference sequence). J lost 4 bases, V lost 0 bases, and 7 bases had no gene match. The CDR3 length is 16 residues. CDR3 DNA sequence: TGTGCCAGCAGTTTATCCGGACAGGGTTTTGTCTATGGCTACACCTTC. This encodes CASSLSGQGFVYGYTF.

The V call is TRBV29-1, the J call TRBJ2-2; the match to TRBD2 covers 11 bases. J was trimmed by 7 bases and V by 4 bases; bases with no gene match: 8. This CDR3 has 15 amino acids. Per germline, CDR1 SQVTM and CDR2 ANQGSEA. DNA of the CDR3: TGCAGCGTTGGGTCTAGCGGGAGGCGGGGCGGGGAGCTGTTTTTT. Translation gives CSVGSSGRRGGELFF.

This clone was seen just once. The chain carries TRBV7-2 and TRBJ1-3; weak D call: TRBD1 (5 bases). The CDR3 totals 15 residues. Trimming took 5 bases from V and 0 from J, leaving 11 bases between them. In germline, CDR1 is SGHTA, CDR2 FQGNSA. The CDR3 DNA reads as TGTGCCAGCAGCGCCCTGACAGTCTCTGGAAACACCATATATTTT. It yields the protein CASSALTVSGNTIYF.

This clone occurred a few times. The chain uses TRBV11-2 and TRBJ2-7; 8 positions agree with TRBD2. The CDR3 sequence is 18 residues long. V dropped 0 bases and J dropped 4; count of bases not matched to a gene: 14. Germline CDR1 SGHAT, CDR2 FQNNGV. The CDR3 nucleotides read TGTGCCAGCAGCTTAGATTCGGCTAGCGGGCCCGCCTGGTACGAGCAGTACTTC. Protein: CASSLDSASGPAWYEQYF.

The chain uses TRBV28 and TRBJ2-5; TRBD1 agrees at 7 bases. CDR3 length: 18 amino acids. Trimming took 5 bases from V and 3 from J; bases not matched to a gene: 18. CDR1 is MDHEN and CDR2 is SYDVKM in the germline V gene. The CDR3 region is CASSQSQGLGSIEETQYF. The CDR3 DNA reads TGTGCCAGCAGTCAGTCACAGGGGCTTGGGTCCATTGAAGAGACCCAGTACTTC.

The chain carries TRBV28 and TRBJ2-7; TRBD2 is a possible D gene (6 bases). This CDR3 region has 14 residues. Trimming took 2 bases from V and 2 from J, leaving 10 bases between them. Looked up from germline, CDR1 is MDHEN and CDR2 is SYDVKM. This CDR3 reads CASSLRGLTYEQYF. As DNA, the CDR3 is TGTGCCAGCAGTTTAAGAGGACTAACCTACGAGCAGTACTTC.

The chain recombines TRBV19 with TRBJ2-7; 14 bases line up with TRBD2. After removal of 6 bases from V and 4 bases from J, the junction contained 5 bases not matched to a gene. This CDR3 comprises 15 residues. Per the germline V gene, CDR1 is LNHDA and CDR2 is SQIVND (reference sequence). The CDR3 DNA follows: TGTGCCAGTAGACGACTAGCGGGAGGGCTTTACGAGCAGTACTTC. Amino acid sequence: CASRRLAGGLYEQYF.

The V gene is TRBV7-2, the J gene TRBJ2-5; D gene uncertain. The CDR3 consists of 14 residues. Germline V CDR1 and CDR2: SGHTA, FQGNSA. V was shortened by 1 base and J by 4 bases, with 10 bases between the two germline ends. The CDR3 sequence is CASSLGQRRETQYF. The CDR3 DNA reads as TGTGCCAGCAGCTTAGGGCAGCGTCGAGAGACCCAGTACTTC.

This chain uses TRBV27 with TRBJ1-1; 7 nucleotides line up with TRBD1. CDR1 and CDR2 from the germline V gene are MNHEY and SMNVEV (reference sequence). J lost 5 bases, V lost 4 bases, and 10 bases had no gene match. The CDR3 has 15 amino acids. The CDR3 reads CASSSYNRGRTEAFF. CDR3 in DNA: TGTGCCAGCAGTTCCTACAACAGGGGTAGGACTGAAGCTTTCTTT.

J is TRBJ2-7 and V is TRBV4-1; TRBD2 matches at 13 bases. The CDR3 has 17 amino acids. Trimming cost V 0 bases and J 4 bases; bases outside gene matches: 6. Germline-derived CDR1 and CDR2 are MGHRA and YSYEKL. CDR3 bases: TGCGCCAGCAGCCAAGAACTAGCGGGAGGGGGTGCATACGAGCAGTACTTC. It translates to CASSQELAGGGAYEQYF.

The V gene is TRBV18, the J gene TRBJ2-4; possibly TRBD1 for D (6 bases). There are 15 residues in the CDR3. Germline CDR1 and CDR2: KGHSH and LQKENI. With 0 bases removed from V and 7 bases from J, the gap between germline ends came to 13 bases. The CDR3 sequence is CASSPPSGAGNIQYF. CDR3 coding DNA: TGTGCCAGCTCACCACCCTCAGGGGCAGGGAACATTCAGTACTTC.

This chain links TRBV2 with TRBJ2-7, with a possible D match to TRBD2 (5 bases). Germline V gene sequence: CDR1 SNHLY, CDR2 FYNNEI. Trimming left V 6 bases short and J 5 bases short, with 17 bases between. CDR3 length: 14 residues. This chain's CDR3 is CASRTTSLGDEQYF. CDR3 coding DNA: TGTGCCAGCAGGACTACTTCGCTCGGCGACGAGCAGTACTTC.

The V gene is TRBV5-1, the J gene TRBJ1-1; 8 nucleotides match TRBD1. CDR1 is SGHRS, CDR2 YFSETQ, per germline. The V and J ends lost 1 base and 5 bases, in that order; junction bases with no gene match: 10. The CDR3 spans 16 residues. The CDR3 loop is CASSLLAQGASTEAFF. CDR3 bases: TGCGCCAGCAGCTTGTTGGCGCAGGGGGCGAGTACTGAAGCTTTCTTT.

This chain uses TRBV27 with TRBJ2-7; TRBD2 matches 7 bases. Germline V CDR1 and CDR2: MNHEY, SMNVEV (reference sequence). This CDR3 contains 13 residues. V trimming: 4 bases; J trimming: 3 bases; junction bases outside the gene matches: 3. CDR3 protein: CASSSPGGYEQYF. CDR3 DNA sequence: TGTGCCAGCAGTTCCCCGGGGGGCTACGAGCAGTACTTC.

As regards this clone: Relative to the germline gene, one junction end is altered; a read error may explain this. The chain uses TRBV6-6 and TRBJ1-1; 9 bases align to TRBD1. CDR1 and CDR2 (germline): MNHNY, SVGAGI (reference sequence). This CDR3 has 14 amino acids. The DNA of the CDR3 is TGTGCCAGCAGTTATCCGGGACAGGGAACTGCAGCTTTCTTT. Encoded protein: CASSYPGQGTAAFF.

The chain carries TRBV4-3 and TRBJ1-6; D is undetermined. Trimming stripped 4 bases from V and 0 bases from J, with 7 bases between. CDR1 is LGHNA and CDR2 is YSLEER in the germline V gene. The CDR3 sequence is 15 residues long. In nucleotides, the CDR3 is TGCGCCAGCAGCCCATGGAGCTCCTATAATTCACCCCTCCACTTT. This gives the protein CASSPWSSYNSPLHF.

V and J are TRBV9 and TRBJ2-7; 12 bases line up with TRBD2. This CDR3 contains 16 residues. The germline CDR1 and CDR2 sequences are SGDLS and YYNGEE. V was pared by 4 bases and J by 2 bases, with 7 bases of the junction left unmatched. CDR3: CASSPTTSGSPYEQYF. DNA of the CDR3: TGTGCCAGCAGCCCGACGACTAGCGGGAGTCCCTACGAGCAGTACTTC.

V usage is TRBV5-1 and J usage is TRBJ2-7; 10 positions match TRBD1. The CDR3 has 14 residues. The germline gives CDR1 SGHRS, CDR2 YFSETQ. V shed 4 bases, J shed 7 bases, and the junction held 8 bases outside the gene matches. For the CDR3, the DNA is TGCGCCAGCAGCGGGACAGGGGTTTCGGGGGAGCAGTACTTC. It specifies CASSGTGVSGEQYF.